This is a list of T cell receptor beta chains from one sample in a study of T cells in Graves' hyperthyroidism and ophthalmopathy. TCRdb reprocessed the multiplex PCR reads with MiXCR, giving one entry per CDR3 protein. The data contain more than 450,000 distinct CDR3 sequences, 14% of them singletons. Specimen: blood. Receptor source: a woman in her thirties or forties with Graves' hyperthyroidism. CDR3s leave out the opening cysteine and the closing phenylalanine or tryptophan.

>TRBV5-1|13
ASSFNRQGRDEQY
>TRBV2|13
ASSEPGHINQPQH
>TRBV11-2|13
ASSLAASGFYEQY
>TRBV11-2|11
ASSFSGMGIQY
>TRBV3-1|12
ASSQGAIRETQY
>TRBV3-1|11
ASSQILSYEQY
>TRBV18|14
ASSPILQGARETQY
>TRBV10-1|13
ASSEAVAGDGTQY
>TRBV20-1|13
SARDGRRVSTEAF
>TRBV19|16
ASSIVRGSFLRNTEAF
>TRBV6-1|12
ASRYRENNSPLH
>TRBV15|14
ATSSRIQEPQETQY
>TRBV19|12
ASSNGRSTDTQY
>TRBV7-2|14
ASSLDSQSGYNEQF
>TRBV7-6|13
ASSLALAGGGPQY
>TRBV7-9|15
ASSLGTSGSGADTQY
>TRBV6-1|12
ASSRDRRNQPQH
>TRBV28|13
ASSFQWESNQPQH
>TRBV7-2|13
ASSLVGLTYNEQF
>TRBV30|12
AWNWQGGRGELF
>TRBV19|11
ATWTASYNEQF
>TRBV4-2|16
ASSQGSPSAGGDYEQY
>TRBV14|16
ASSQDLMGGPITGELF
>TRBV20-1|12
SAYGTGSYNEQF
>TRBV12-3/TRBV12-4|12
ASRDGTPNTEAF
>TRBV7-2|14
ASSLGRGSGANVLT
>TRBV19|17
ASSLQGIPRAYSNQPQH
>TRBV3-1|15
ASSHLRGKGDHNEQF
>TRBV3-1|14
ASSQDGQLDPEIKT
>TRBV29-1|11
SVAGLYSYEQY
>TRBV20-1|10
SARRGEYEQY
>TRBV4-1|12
ASQQPNSRDTQY
>TRBV6-1|12
AISTGTFKNIQY
>TRBV30|10
AWSVGNTEAF
>TRBV28|10
ASRGVNEKLF
>TRBV30|12
AWRVTTGIYGYT
>TRBV20-1|13
SARDSPGLTDTQY